The 20 T cell receptor beta chains given below trace back to one sample, sequenced in a study of blood T cell repertoires in COVID-19. Sequenced by immunoSEQ multiplex PCR; TCRdb stores in-frame clones only, minus some. In the table there are about 260,000 clones, over 75% of which are singletons. Sequencing used peripheral blood. Receptors originate from a human donor in a cohort sampled during active COVID-19.

The chain couples TRBV6-5 to TRBJ1-1; TRBD1 might be the D (5 bases). V was pared by 0 bases and J by 3 bases, with 11 bases between. This CDR3 has 15 residues. Per germline, CDR1 MNHEY and CDR2 SVGAGI. The CDR3 DNA follows: TGTGCCAGCAGTTACTCGGGGGGTTGGGACACTGAAGCTTTCTTT. Its protein is CASSYSGGWDTEAFF.

This clone was detected once. The chain combines TRBV7-2 with TRBJ2-1, with 7 bases matching TRBD1. Germline lookup yields CDR1 SGHTA and CDR2 FQGNSA. The CDR3 loop spans 15 amino acids. V was pared by 2 bases and J by 9 bases, with 10 bases of the junction left unmatched. The CDR3 reads CASSLLAGGSSEQFF. CDR3 in DNA: TGTGCCAGCAGCTTATTGGCAGGGGGATCAAGTGAGCAGTTCTTC. The entire variable domain, with the rest obtained from reference TRBV7-2 and TRBJ2-1, is as follows: GAGVSQSPSNKVTEKGKDVELRCDPISGHTALYWYRQSLGQGLEFLIYFQGNSAPDKSGLPSDRFSAERTGGSVSTLTIQRTQQEDSAVYLCASSLLAGGSSEQFFGPGTRLTVL.

The rearrangement uses TRBV11-3 and TRBJ2-3; 7 bases align to TRBD1. Losses at the gene ends were 2 bases for V and 4 bases for J; bases not matched to a gene: 6. This CDR3 region has 15 residues. Per germline, CDR1 SGHNT and CDR2 YENEEA. The DNA for the CDR3 is TGTGCCAGCAGCTTATTAGGGGGCCCCGCAGATACGCAGTATTTT. Protein sequence: CASSLLGGPADTQYF.

The V gene is TRBV5-6, the J gene TRBJ2-2; D gene uncertain. Trimming left V 4 bases short and J 4 bases short, with 11 bases between. This CDR3 has 14 amino acids. Germline assignment: CDR1 SGHDT and CDR2 YYEEEE. The CDR3 DNA follows: TGTGCCAGCAGCCTACCCGTGTCCACCGGGGAGCTGTTTTTT. As protein: CASSLPVSTGELFF.

This rearrangement joins TRBV7-2 to TRBJ2-1; 11 bases fit TRBD2. Trimming took 5 bases from V and 5 from J; bases not matched to a gene: 8. CDR1 is SGHTA, CDR2 FQGNSA, per germline. This CDR3 comprises 16 residues. CDR3: CASSNRATSGDNEQFF. The CDR3 DNA reads as TGTGCCAGCAGCAATAGAGCGACTAGCGGGGACAATGAGCAGTTCTTC.

The chain uses TRBV5-1 and TRBJ2-7; D might be TRBD2 (7 bases). Germline loops: CDR1 SGHRS, CDR2 YFSETQ. CDR3 length: 15 amino acids. V lost 6 bases, J lost 1 base, and 17 bases lay in between. CDR3 bases: TGCGCCAGCACCCAGGGCGGGGGCGCTTCCTACGAGCAGTACTTC. It specifies CASTQGGGASYEQYF.

This clone was seen a few times. Other DNA sequences in this specimen translate into the identical CDR3. V is TRBV5-1 and J is TRBJ2-3; 7 bases map to TRBD2. Trimming cost V 2 bases and J 1 base; bases outside gene matches: 4. The CDR3 covers 15 residues. The germline V gene has CDR1 SGHRS and CDR2 YFSETQ. The CDR3 DNA follows: TGCGCCAGCAGCTTACGGGGGGTCCGCACAGATACGCAGTATTTT. This codes for CASSLRGVRTDTQYF.

The chain couples TRBV2 to TRBJ2-5, with a tentative D call TRBD1 (6 bases). Germline values: CDR1 SNHLY, CDR2 FYNNEI. Trimming shortened V by 5 bases and J by 5 bases, and 24 bases separated the two germline ends. CDR3 length equals 17 residues. In nucleotides, the CDR3 is TGTGCCAGCAGTCCACCTCCTGGGGACATCTCATCCGAGACCCAGTACTTC. Its protein product is CASSPPPGDISSETQYF.

The CDR3 sequence: CASSPISKLIHDNEQFF. CDR3 DNA sequence: TGTGCCAGCTCACCAATAAGTAAGCTTATTCACGACAATGAGCAGTTCTTC. The chain uses TRBV18 and TRBJ2-1, with no clear D. The CDR3 covers 17 residues. Trimming left V 2 bases short and J 5 bases short, with 19 bases between. Germline V gene sequence: CDR1 KGHSH, CDR2 LQKENI. Using reference TRBV18 and TRBJ2-1 for the parts outside the CDR3, the full variable domain is NAGVMQNPRHLVRRRGQEARLRCSPMKGHSHVYWYRQLPEEGLKFMVYLQKENIIDESGMPKERFSAEFPKEGPSILRIQQVVRGDSAAYFCASSPISKLIHDNEQFFGPGTRLTVL.

The V call is TRBV5-1, the J call TRBJ2-1; D is ambiguous. The V gene lost 0 bases and the J gene lost 0 bases, with 10 bases spanning the gap. CDR3 size: 16 residues. Germline CDR1 is SGHRS and CDR2 is YFSETQ. The CDR3 DNA is TGCGCCAGCAGCTTGGCCGTACAGACCTCCTACAATGAGCAGTTCTTC. Protein: CASSLAVQTSYNEQFF.

The gene calls are TRBV28 and TRBJ1-5, with 7 positions matching TRBD1. The V gene's germline CDR1 is MDHEN and CDR2 SYDVKM. The V segment lost 6 bases and the J segment 7 bases; nucleotides outside the gene matches: 9. The length of the CDR3 is 14 residues. The CDR3 reads CASSPTGLLQPQHF. The CDR3 DNA reads TGTGCCAGCAGCCCGACAGGGTTATTGCAGCCCCAGCATTTT.

This clone has only a few counts. The chain recombines TRBV3-1 (or the pseudogene TRBV3-2) with TRBJ2-1; TRBD1 agrees at 9 bases. The CDR3 sequence is 17 residues long. The V gene's germline CDR1 is LGHDT and CDR2 YNNKEL (reference sequence). After removal of 2 bases from V and 6 bases from J, the junction contained 11 bases not matched to a gene. In DNA, the CDR3 is TGTGCCAGCAGCCAACCCTTACAGGGGGCAAGAGGCAATGAGCAGTTCTTC. Translated, it gives CASSQPLQGARGNEQFF.

This sequence joins TRBV5-1 and TRBJ1-1, with D possibly being TRBD1 (5 bases). There are 14 residues in the CDR3. Germline V gene sequence: CDR1 SGHRS, CDR2 YFSETQ. V was shortened by 0 bases and J by 3 bases, with 9 bases between the two germline ends. CDR3 nucleotide sequence: TGCGCCAGCAGCTTGGCGGACACTGACACTGAAGCTTTCTTT. Translated, it gives CASSLADTDTEAFF.

This chain links TRBV4-3 with TRBJ2-7; 8 bases are a match to TRBD2. V shed 1 base and J 0 bases; nucleotides not matched to a gene: 2. Looked up from germline, CDR1 is LGHNA and CDR2 is YSLEER. The CDR3 sequence is 15 residues long. The CDR3 reads CASSQGRGASYEQYF. The CDR3 DNA reads as TGCGCCAGCAGCCAAGGGCGGGGGGCCTCCTACGAGCAGTACTTC.

This sequence joins TRBV4-1 and TRBJ1-2; D uncertain. Germline V lookup: CDR1 MGHRA, CDR2 YSYEKL. CDR3 size: 15 residues. The V and J ends lost 0 bases and 5 bases respectively, with 13 bases between them. As DNA, the CDR3 is TGCGCCAGCAGCCAAGAGAGTTTGACTGGGTATGGCTACACCTTC. Translation: CASSQESLTGYGYTF.

The DNA of the CDR3 is TGTGCCAGCAGTTTGAGGGTGTCTGGACAGTTTATAGCCAAAAACATTCAGTACTTC. This encodes CASSLRVSGQFIAKNIQYF. The chain carries TRBV27 and TRBJ2-4; the D gene is possibly TRBD1 (6 bases). The CDR3 spans 19 residues. Germline loops: CDR1 MNHEY, CDR2 SMNVEV (reference sequence). With 3 bases removed from V and 0 bases from J, the gap between germline ends came to 21 bases.

The chain recombines TRBV6-6 with TRBJ1-1; 7 nucleotides align to TRBD1. The CDR3 sequence is 14 residues long. J lost 5 bases, V lost 8 bases, and 11 bases had no gene match. Germline lookup yields CDR1 MNHNY and CDR2 SVGAGI (reference sequence). CDR3 DNA sequence: TGTGCCAGCCTGTCAGGGGGGCGGAAGACTGAAGCTTTCTTT. Amino acids: CASLSGGRKTEAFF.

The rearrangement joins TRBV18 to TRBJ1-3; 7 positions match TRBD1. Trimming cost V 3 bases and J 2 bases; bases outside gene matches: 16. CDR1 KGHSH and CDR2 LQKENI come from the germline V gene. The CDR3 runs 19 residues. CDR3 residues: CASSPKALDRVFTGNTIYF. The CDR3 bases are TGTGCCAGCTCACCGAAGGCGCTCGACAGGGTTTTTACTGGAAACACCATATATTTT.

V is TRBV4-2 and J is TRBJ2-1; D perhaps matches TRBD1 (6 bases). V lost 1 base, J lost 8 bases, and 18 bases lay in between. The germline V gene encodes CDR1 LGHNA and CDR2 YNFKEQ. The length of the CDR3 is 16 residues. CDR3 region: CASSQGSSGVEDEQFF. In nucleotides, the CDR3 is TGTGCCAGCAGCCAAGGATCGTCAGGGGTCGAAGATGAGCAGTTCTTC.

The chain carries TRBV18 and TRBJ1-2; perhaps TRBD1 as D (5 bases). The CDR3 totals 14 residues. Germline V gives CDR1 KGHSH, CDR2 LQKENI. V was shortened by 3 bases and J by 4 bases, with 12 bases between the two germline ends. The CDR3 nucleotides read TGTGCCAGCTCACCTCAAGGGGATAGCTATGGCTACACCTTC. Translation: CASSPQGDSYGYTF.